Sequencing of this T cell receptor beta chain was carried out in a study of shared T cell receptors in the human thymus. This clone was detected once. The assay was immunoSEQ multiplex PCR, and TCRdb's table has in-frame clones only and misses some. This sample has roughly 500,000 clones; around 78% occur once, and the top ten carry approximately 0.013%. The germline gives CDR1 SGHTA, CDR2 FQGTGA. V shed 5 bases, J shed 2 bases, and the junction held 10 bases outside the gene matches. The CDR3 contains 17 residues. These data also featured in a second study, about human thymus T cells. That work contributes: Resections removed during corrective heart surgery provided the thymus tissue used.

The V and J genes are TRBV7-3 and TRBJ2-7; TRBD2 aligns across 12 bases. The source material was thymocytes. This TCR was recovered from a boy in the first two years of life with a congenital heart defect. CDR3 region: CASSPSSSGRGTYEQYF. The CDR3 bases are TGTGCCAGCAGCCCCTCCTCTAGCGGGAGGGGGACCTACGAGCAGTACTTC.